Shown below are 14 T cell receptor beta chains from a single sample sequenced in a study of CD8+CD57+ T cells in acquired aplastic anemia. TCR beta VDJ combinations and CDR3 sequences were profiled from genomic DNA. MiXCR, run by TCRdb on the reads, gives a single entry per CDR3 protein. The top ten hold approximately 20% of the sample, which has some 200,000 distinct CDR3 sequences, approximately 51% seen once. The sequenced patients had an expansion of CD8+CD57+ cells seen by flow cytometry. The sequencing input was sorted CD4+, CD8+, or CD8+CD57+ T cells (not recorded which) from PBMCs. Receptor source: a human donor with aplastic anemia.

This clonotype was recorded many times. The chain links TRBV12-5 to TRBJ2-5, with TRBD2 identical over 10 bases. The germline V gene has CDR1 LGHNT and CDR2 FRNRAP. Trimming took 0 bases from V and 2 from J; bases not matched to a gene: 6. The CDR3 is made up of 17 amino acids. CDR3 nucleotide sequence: TGTGCTAGTGGTTTGGTAGTCAGCGGGGGGGCGCAAGAGACCCAGTACTTC. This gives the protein CASGLVVSGGAQETQYF.

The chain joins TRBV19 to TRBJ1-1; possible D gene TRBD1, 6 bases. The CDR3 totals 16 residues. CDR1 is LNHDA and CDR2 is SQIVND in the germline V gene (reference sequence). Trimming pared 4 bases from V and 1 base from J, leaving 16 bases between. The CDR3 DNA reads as TGTGCCAGTAGTAAGTTAAAGGGACAAGCGAACACTGAAGCTTTCTTT. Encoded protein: CASSKLKGQANTEAFF.

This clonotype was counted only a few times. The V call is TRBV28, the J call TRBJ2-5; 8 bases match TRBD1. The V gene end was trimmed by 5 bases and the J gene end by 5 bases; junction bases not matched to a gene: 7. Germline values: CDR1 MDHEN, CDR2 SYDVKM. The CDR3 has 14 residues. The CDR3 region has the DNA TGTGCCAGCAGTCGGGGACAGGCACGGGAGACCCAGTACTTC. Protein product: CASSRGQARETQYF.

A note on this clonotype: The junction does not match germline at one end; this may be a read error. The CDR3 bases are TGTGCCAGCTCACCACAGGGAGAGCGGATTCGGTACTTC. Translating it yields CASSPQGERIRYF. This chain links TRBV18 with TRBJ2-4; D is possibly TRBD2 (5 bases). CDR1 and CDR2 (germline): KGHSH, LQKENI. CDR3 length: 13 residues. Filled out from reference TRBV18 and TRBJ2-4, the complete variable domain reads NAGVMQNPRHLVRRRGQEARLRCSPMKGHSHVYWYRQLPEEGLKFMVYLQKENIIDESGMPKERFSAEFPKEGPSILRIQQVVRGDSAAYFCASSPQGERIRYFGAGTRLSVL.

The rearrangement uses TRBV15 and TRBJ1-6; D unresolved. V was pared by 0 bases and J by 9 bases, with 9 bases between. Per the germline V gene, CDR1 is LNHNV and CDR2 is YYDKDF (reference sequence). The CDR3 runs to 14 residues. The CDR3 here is CATSRDVDPSPLHF. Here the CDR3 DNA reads TGTGCCACCAGCAGAGATGTAGATCCTTCACCCCTCCACTTT. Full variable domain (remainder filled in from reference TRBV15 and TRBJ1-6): DAMVIQNPRYQVTQFGKPVTLSCSQTLNHNVMYWYQQKSSQAPKLLFHYYDKDFNNEADTPDNFQSRRPNTSFCFLDIRSPGLGDTAMYLCATSRDVDPSPLHFGNGTRLTVT.

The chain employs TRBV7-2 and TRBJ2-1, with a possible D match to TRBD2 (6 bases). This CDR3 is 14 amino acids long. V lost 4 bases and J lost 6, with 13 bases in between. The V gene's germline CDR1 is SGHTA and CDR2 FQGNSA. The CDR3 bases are TGTGCCAGCAGCTGGGCGGCGGGGTCCAATGAGCAGTTCTTC. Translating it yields CASSWAAGSNEQFF.

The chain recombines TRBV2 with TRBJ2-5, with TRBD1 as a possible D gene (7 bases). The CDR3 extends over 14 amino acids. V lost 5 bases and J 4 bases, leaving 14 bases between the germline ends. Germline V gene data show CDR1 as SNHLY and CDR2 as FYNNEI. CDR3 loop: CASSLGGQRETQYF. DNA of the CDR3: TGTGCCAGCAGTCTGGGGGGACAGCGAGAGACCCAGTACTTC.

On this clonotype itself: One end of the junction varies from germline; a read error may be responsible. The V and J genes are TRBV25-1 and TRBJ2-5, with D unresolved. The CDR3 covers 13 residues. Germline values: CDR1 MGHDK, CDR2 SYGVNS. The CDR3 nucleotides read TGTGCCAGCAGTGTTTCGTCCCAAGAGACCCGGTACTTC. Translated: CASSVSSQETRYF.

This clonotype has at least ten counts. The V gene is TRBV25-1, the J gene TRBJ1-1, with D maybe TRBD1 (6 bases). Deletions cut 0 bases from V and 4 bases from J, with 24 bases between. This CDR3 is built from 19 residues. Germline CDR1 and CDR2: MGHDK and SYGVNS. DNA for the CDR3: TGTGCCAGCAGTGAATATAATATGGAGGGGGGGGGGTTGGGCACTGAAGCTTTCTTT. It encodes CASSEYNMEGGGLGTEAFF.

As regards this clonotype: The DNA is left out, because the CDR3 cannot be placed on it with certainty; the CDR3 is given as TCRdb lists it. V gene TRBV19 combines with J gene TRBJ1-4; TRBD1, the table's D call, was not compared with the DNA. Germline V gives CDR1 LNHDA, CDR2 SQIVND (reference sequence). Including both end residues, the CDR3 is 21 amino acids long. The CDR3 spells CASSQQGGEEQYFGPNEKLFF.

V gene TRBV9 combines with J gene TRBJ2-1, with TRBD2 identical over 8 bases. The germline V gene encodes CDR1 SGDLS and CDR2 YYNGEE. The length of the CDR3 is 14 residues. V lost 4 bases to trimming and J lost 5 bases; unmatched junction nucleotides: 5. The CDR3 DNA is TGTGCCAGCAGCCGGGGGGGGGGGAACAATGAGCAGTTCTTC. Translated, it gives CASSRGGGNNEQFF.

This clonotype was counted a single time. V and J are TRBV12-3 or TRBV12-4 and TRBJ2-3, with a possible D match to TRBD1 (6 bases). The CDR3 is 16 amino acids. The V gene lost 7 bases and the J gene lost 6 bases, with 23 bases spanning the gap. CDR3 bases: TGTGCCAGCACCCCTCCGGGACATACCAGGGAGGATACGCAGTATTTT. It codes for CASTPPGHTREDTQYF.

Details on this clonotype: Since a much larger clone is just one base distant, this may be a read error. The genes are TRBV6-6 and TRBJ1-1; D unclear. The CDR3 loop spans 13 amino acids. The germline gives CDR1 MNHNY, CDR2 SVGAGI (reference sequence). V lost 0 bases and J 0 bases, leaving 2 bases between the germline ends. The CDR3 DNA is TGTGCCAGCAGTTACTCATTGAACACTGAAGCTTTCTTT. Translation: CASSYSLNTEAFF.

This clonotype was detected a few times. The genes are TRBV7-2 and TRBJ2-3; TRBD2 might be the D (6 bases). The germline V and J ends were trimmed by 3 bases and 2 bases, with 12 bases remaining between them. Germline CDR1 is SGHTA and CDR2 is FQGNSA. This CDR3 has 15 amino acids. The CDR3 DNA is TGTGCCAGCAGCTTCCGGGACTCGAACACAGATACGCAGTATTTT. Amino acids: CASSFRDSNTDTQYF.